This paragraph reports one T cell receptor (beta chain). Other DNA sequences in this specimen translate into the identical CDR3. Recovered status applied to Cohort 3 donors who had two consecutive negative PCRs. It also applied to those with clearance or with symptom resolution. Original processing methods: Estimates of nucleated cell counts were drawn from the amplification of reference gene primers. Libraries were prepared by immunoSEQ multiplex PCR; TCRdb keeps only in-frame clonotypes and omits some of them. V and J calls and clone size are those listed in that table; D and trimming were worked out from the DNA. The table has some 490,000 clones, about nine tenths seen once. The data originate from a study of blood T cell repertoires in COVID-19. In the study overall: Samples representing acute and convalescent COVID-19 were sourced from the United States, Italy and Spain.

Per the germline V gene, CDR1 is SGDLS and CDR2 is YYNGEE. CDR3 length: 14 amino acids. Deletions cut 0 bases from V and 4 bases from J, with 7 bases between. The rearrangement joins TRBV9 to TRBJ1-4; no firm D call. The source of this sequence is a woman aged 55-69 years who had recovered from COVID-19. Sequencing was performed on PBMCs or T cells enriched from blood (not recorded which). CDR3 in amino acids: CASSVAGSNEKLFF. DNA of the CDR3: TGTGCCAGCAGCGTAGCGGGGAGTAATGAAAAACTGTTTTTT. The variable domain in full, with the rest retrieved from reference TRBV9 and TRBJ1-4, is DSGVTQTPKHLITATGQRVTLRCSPRSGDLSVYWYQQSLDQGLQFLIQYYNGEERAKGNILERFSAQQFPDLHSELNLSSLELGDSALYFCASSVAGSNEKLFFGSGTQLSVL.